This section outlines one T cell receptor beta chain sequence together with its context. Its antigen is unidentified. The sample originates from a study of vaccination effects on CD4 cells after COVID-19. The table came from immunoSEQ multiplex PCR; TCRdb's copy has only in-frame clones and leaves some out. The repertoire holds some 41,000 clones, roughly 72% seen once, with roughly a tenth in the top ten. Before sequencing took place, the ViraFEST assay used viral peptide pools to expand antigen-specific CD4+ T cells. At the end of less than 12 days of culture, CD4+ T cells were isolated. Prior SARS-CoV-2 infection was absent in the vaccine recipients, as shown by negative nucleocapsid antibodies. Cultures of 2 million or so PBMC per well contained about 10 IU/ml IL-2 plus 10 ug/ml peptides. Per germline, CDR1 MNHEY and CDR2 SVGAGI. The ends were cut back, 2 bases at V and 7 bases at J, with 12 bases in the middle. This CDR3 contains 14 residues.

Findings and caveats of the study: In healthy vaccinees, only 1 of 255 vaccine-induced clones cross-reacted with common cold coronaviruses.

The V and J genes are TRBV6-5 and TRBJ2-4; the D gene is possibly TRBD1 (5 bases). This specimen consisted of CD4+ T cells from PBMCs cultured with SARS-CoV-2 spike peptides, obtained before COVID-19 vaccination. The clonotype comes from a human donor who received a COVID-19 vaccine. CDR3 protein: CASSYARAGNIQYF. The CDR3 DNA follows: TGTGCCAGCAGTTACGCCAGGGCTGGGAACATTCAGTACTTC.